The 20 T cell receptor beta chains in this list originate from one sample, sequenced in a study of CD8 T cells in ankylosing spondylitis. General study results and limits: Characteristic of ankylosing spondylitis blood, it appeared, was a TCR beta motif comprising eight highly homologous variants.

These receptors are not linked to any known antigen. Via MiXCR, TCRdb re-called the 5' RACE reads, giving one row per CDR3 protein. This sample has about 200,000 distinct CDR3 sequences; about 7% occur once, and the top ten carry 13% to 15%. Material for sequencing was blood, either unsorted or a sorted T cell fraction (not recorded which). These receptors were obtained from a male donor with ankylosing spondylitis.

The gene calls are TRBV7-8 and TRBJ1-2; weak D call: TRBD1 (5 bases). CDR3 length: 15 amino acids. Germline CDR1 and CDR2: SGHVS and FQNEAQ. The V gene lost 4 bases and the J gene lost 6 bases, with 18 bases spanning the gap. CDR3: CASSSPGTKINGYTF. The CDR3 nucleotides are TGTGCCAGCAGCTCTCCCGGGACGAAAATAAATGGCTACACCTTC.

Details on this clonotype: This may stem from a read error, because a much larger clone lies one nucleotide away. The chain carries TRBV20-1 and TRBJ1-4; possible D gene TRBD1, 6 bases. CDR3 length: 14 amino acids. CDR1 DFQATT and CDR2 SNEGSKA come from the germline V gene (reference sequence). The CDR3 region is CGARQGWTNEKLFF. CDR3 DNA: TGCGGTGCTAGGCAGGGGTGGACTAATGAAAAACTGTTTTTT.

Ten or more counts support this clonotype. J is TRBJ2-1 and V is TRBV30, with D possibly being TRBD2 (6 bases). The CDR3 is 13 residues long. Per germline, CDR1 GTSNPN and CDR2 SVGIG (reference sequence). The V end was cut by 3 bases, the J end by 9 bases, with 15 bases between. The CDR3, as DNA: TGTGCCTGGAGCCGGGGGACCTTGGGTGAGCAGTTCTTC. Translating it yields CAWSRGTLGEQFF.

This clonotype was detected many times. This sequence joins TRBV7-9 and TRBJ2-3; D remains ambiguous. Looked up from germline, CDR1 is SEHNR and CDR2 is FQNEAQ (reference sequence). This CDR3 spans 12 amino acids. Trimming pared 3 bases from V and 4 bases from J, leaving 5 bases between. CDR3 protein: CASSLVPDTQYF. The CDR3 region has the DNA TGTGCCAGCAGCTTGGTCCCAGATACGCAGTATTTT.

The chain carries TRBV10-3 and TRBJ1-2, with D possibly being TRBD1 (5 bases). V lost 3 bases to trimming and J lost 0 bases, with 11 bases between them. The CDR3 loop spans 15 amino acids. Per the germline V gene, CDR1 is ENHRY and CDR2 is SYGVKD. CDR3 nucleotides: TGTGCCATCAGTGACACGGGACGATCTAACTATGGCTACACCTTC. Protein product: CAISDTGRSNYGYTF.

In DNA form, the CDR3 reads TGTGCCTCCTCCCAAGAAAGGACTAGCGGGGGGATCACAGATACGCAGTATTTT. Translating it yields CASSQERTSGGITDTQYF. The chain recombines TRBV3-2 with TRBJ2-3; TRBD2 reflects the table's D call only, with no check against the DNA. TRBV3-2 is shown as a pseudogene. The CDR3 consists of 18 residues.

This clonotype has a handful of counts. The chain couples TRBV4-1 to TRBJ2-1; no clear D gene. Trimming took 0 bases from V and 0 from J, leaving 9 bases between them. Germline-derived CDR1 and CDR2 are MGHRA and YSYEKL. The length of the CDR3 is 16 residues. Here the CDR3 reads CASSQDVRSSYNEQFF. CDR3 bases: TGCGCCAGCAGCCAAGATGTCAGGAGCTCCTACAATGAGCAGTTCTTC.

V usage is TRBV29-1 and J usage is TRBJ1-2; no clear D gene. The ends were cut back, 0 bases at V and 2 bases at J, with 13 bases in the middle. Germline CDR1 is SQVTM and CDR2 is ANQGSEA. The CDR3 length is 15 residues. Written as DNA, the CDR3 is TGCAGCGTTGAAGATCAGCAGACGGACAACTATGGCTACACCTTC. It translates to CSVEDQQTDNYGYTF.

This clonotype has a count of ten or more. The rearrangement uses TRBV5-1 and TRBJ1-2; unclear D gene. There are 14 residues in the CDR3. Per the germline V gene, CDR1 is SGHRS and CDR2 is YFSETQ. V was shortened by 6 bases and J by 2 bases, with 14 bases between the two germline ends. The CDR3 sequence is CASNGRGENYGYTF. Written as DNA, the CDR3 is TGCGCCAGCAACGGCCGCGGGGAGAACTATGGCTACACCTTC.

This clonotype occurred a few times. V and J are TRBV7-2 and TRBJ2-3; a weak D match, TRBD2 (7 bases). CDR3 length: 15 amino acids. V was trimmed by 4 bases and J by 6 bases, leaving 17 bases between them. Germline CDR1 is SGHTA and CDR2 is FQGNSA. Here the CDR3 reads CASSSRGGATDTQYF. The CDR3, as DNA: TGTGCCAGCAGCTCGCGTGGGGGGGCCACCGATACGCAGTATTTT.

A few counts support this clonotype. The chain recombines TRBV4-1 with TRBJ1-1; D gene uncertain. This CDR3 is built from 14 residues. V dropped 1 base and J dropped 3 bases, with 9 bases sitting between them. Germline V gene lookup returns CDR1 MGHRA and CDR2 YSYEKL. Written as DNA, the CDR3 is TGCGCCAGCAGCCAAGCAAGTAGCTACACTGAAGCTTTCTTT. This codes for CASSQASSYTEAFF.

There are a few counts of this clonotype. CDR3 nucleotides: TGTGCCAGCAGCTTGTCCCTAGCGGGAGCCGAGCAGTACTTC. Residues: CASSLSLAGAEQYF. The genes are TRBV5-5 and TRBJ2-7; 10 bases line up with TRBD2. This CDR3 is 14 amino acids long. Unmatched junction bases numbered 4, after V lost 1 base and J lost 6 bases. CDR1 and CDR2 from the germline V gene are SGHKS and YYEKEE (reference sequence).

Ten or more counts support this clonotype. The chain links TRBV20-1 to TRBJ2-7, with D tentatively TRBD1 (5 bases). Germline V gene sequence: CDR1 DFQATT, CDR2 SNEGSKA (reference sequence). V dropped 0 bases and J dropped 2 bases, with 8 bases sitting between them. The CDR3 loop spans 13 amino acids. This CDR3 is CSARDRAPYEQYF. The CDR3 DNA sequence: TGCAGTGCTAGAGACAGGGCTCCCTACGAGCAGTACTTC.

J is TRBJ2-3 and V is TRBV20-1; 9 bases are shared with TRBD2. CDR1 and CDR2 from the germline V gene are DFQATT and SNEGSKA (reference sequence). V trimming: 5 bases; J trimming: 4 bases; junction bases outside the gene matches: 10. This CDR3 has 15 residues. The CDR3 loop is CSAVLAGLYSDTQYF. The CDR3 nucleotides read TGCAGTGCTGTGCTAGCGGGGCTTTATTCAGATACGCAGTATTTT.

This clonotype turned up a few times. V gene TRBV27 combines with J gene TRBJ2-4; 10 bases agree with TRBD1. The germline CDR1 and CDR2 sequences are MNHEY and SMNVEV (reference sequence). J gave up 13 bases and V 6 bases, and 3 bases lay outside the gene matches. The CDR3 covers 11 residues. DNA for the CDR3: TGTGCCAGCAGGGGACAGGGGAAGCAGTACTTC. Protein: CASRGQGKQYF.

Concerning this clonotype itself: Possible read error: a much larger clone is one base away. V is TRBV27 and J is TRBJ2-5; TRBD1 agrees at 10 bases. CDR1 and CDR2 (germline): MNHEY, SMNVEV (reference sequence). The CDR3 contains 15 residues. V dropped 6 bases and J dropped 6; count of bases not matched to a gene: 10. The CDR3 sequence is CASSVGTGVVKTQYF. The CDR3 DNA is TGTGCCAGCAGCGTTGGGACAGGGGTGGTGAAGACCCAGTACTTC.

This clonotype has a count of ten or more. The chain employs TRBV28 and TRBJ2-3; D is unclear. CDR3 length: 13 amino acids. Germline values: CDR1 MDHEN, CDR2 SYDVKM. The germline V and J ends were trimmed by 6 bases and 2 bases, with 9 bases remaining between them. The CDR3: CASRSENTDTQYF. The CDR3 DNA reads as TGTGCCAGCAGGTCGGAAAACACAGATACGCAGTATTTT.

This clonotype was found many times. This chain joins TRBV4-1 and TRBJ1-2; TRBD1 might be the D (6 bases). The germline V and J ends were trimmed by 3 bases and 6 bases, with 17 bases remaining between them. In germline, CDR1 is MGHRA, CDR2 YSYEKL. The CDR3 consists of 15 residues. For the CDR3, the DNA is TGCGCCAGCAGCCAGCGCCACAGGGTCATGGATGGCTACACCTTC. It is translated as CASSQRHRVMDGYTF.

Many counts were recorded for this clonotype. This chain joins TRBV6-5 and TRBJ2-7; no firm D call. V lost 3 bases and J lost 0, with 12 bases in between. CDR1 and CDR2 (germline): MNHEY, SVGAGI. The CDR3 consists of 15 residues. The CDR3 nucleotides are TGTGCCAGCAGTTATTACCAGAGAACCTCCTACGAGCAGTACTTC. Encoded protein: CASSYYQRTSYEQYF.

The sample holds many counts of this clonotype. This chain joins TRBV7-9 and TRBJ2-1; 8 nucleotides match TRBD2. Germline CDR1 SEHNR, CDR2 FQNEAQ (reference sequence). This CDR3 has 15 residues. V shed 2 bases and J 4 bases; nucleotides not matched to a gene: 4. Here the CDR3 DNA reads TGTGCCAGCAGCTTACCAGCGGGAGTTTACAATGAGCAGTTCTTC. This encodes CASSLPAGVYNEQFF.